The source of this TCR beta chain is a study of OX40 agonist ivuxolimab in advanced cancers. The wider study: Every 2 weeks, patients received ivuxolimab intravenously, dosed at 0.01 to 10 mg/kg. Head and neck, renal cell, melanoma or hepatocellular carcinoma were the cancers that dose-escalation patients had. Whole-study findings and limits: More expanded clones were seen, on average, in CD8+ T cells than in CD4+.

V lost 4 bases and J lost 3, with 10 bases in between. This CDR3 is 14 amino acids long. Germline values: CDR1 MNHEY, CDR2 SMNVEV (reference sequence). A note on this clone: Its antigen is undetermined.

Data came from immunoSEQ multiplex PCR; TCRdb stores just in-frame clones and leaves some out. This sample has tens of thousands of clones, with approximately 80% found just once. Cycle 7 day 1, cycle 4 day 1, and baseline were the timepoints at which blood was sampled. Sequencing was performed on CD4+ or CD8+ T cells sorted from blood, taken in a trial of the OX40 agonist ivuxolimab. The chain joins TRBV27 to TRBJ1-5; D is uncertain. This clonotype was sampled from an adult with an advanced solid tumor such as melanoma, head and neck, liver or kidney cancer. The CDR3 protein is CASSSVGINQPQHF. CDR3 DNA: TGTGCCAGCAGTTCAGTAGGGATCAATCAGCCCCAGCATTTT.